The 13 T cell receptor beta chains given below trace back to one sample, sequenced in a study of cytomegalovirus exposure and HLA in healthy donors. The PCR had 60 Vbeta and 13 Jbeta primers. Generated by immunoSEQ multiplex PCR, the TCRdb table keeps only in-frame clones and is missing some. The table includes about 99,000 clones, around three quarters detected once. Sequenced sample: PBMCs. Receptor source: a young woman in good health and CMV-seropositive.

The chain couples TRBV27 to TRBJ1-5; a possible D gene is TRBD1 (5 bases). The CDR3 length is 13 residues. Trimming pared 2 bases from V and 6 bases from J, leaving 8 bases between. Germline assignment: CDR1 MNHEY and CDR2 SMNVEV (reference sequence). As DNA, the CDR3 is TGTGCCAGCAGTTTAGGTGGGGCTCAGCCCCAGCATTTT. It is translated as CASSLGGAQPQHF.

The gene calls are TRBV18 and TRBJ1-4; the D gene is possibly TRBD1 (5 bases). This CDR3 is built from 13 residues. V was pared by 2 bases and J by 4 bases, with 5 bases between. From germline, CDR1 is KGHSH and CDR2 LQKENI. The CDR3 DNA reads TGTGCCAGCTCACCAGACAGTAATGAAAAACTGTTTTTT. As protein: CASSPDSNEKLFF.

The V gene is TRBV6-4, the J gene TRBJ2-1, with 8 bases fitting TRBD2. The trim removed 3 bases at V and 10 bases at J, leaving 11 bases unmatched. CDR3 length: 15 amino acids. Looked up from germline, CDR1 is MRHNA and CDR2 is SNTAGT. CDR3 protein: CASSEGGSGASEQFF. CDR3 sequence (DNA): TGTGCCAGCAGTGAGGGGGGTAGCGGGGCATCCGAGCAGTTCTTC.

The V and J genes are TRBV7-9 and TRBJ1-5, with a weak D call TRBD1 (5 bases). Germline V CDR1 and CDR2: SEHNR, FQNEAQ (reference sequence). The V and J ends lost 6 bases and 2 bases respectively, with 8 bases between them. This CDR3 is 13 amino acids long. Here the CDR3 DNA reads TGTGCCAGCAGGGGGGAGGGCAATCAGCCCCAGCATTTT. Its protein product is CASRGEGNQPQHF.

The chain combines TRBV29-1 with TRBJ2-7; a possible D gene is TRBD2 (6 bases). CDR3 length: 14 residues. Trimming pared 4 bases from V and 4 bases from J, leaving 17 bases between. In germline, CDR1 is SQVTM, CDR2 ANQGSEA. CDR3 region: CSVVSGREWYEQYF. The DNA of the CDR3 is TGCAGCGTTGTGTCGGGTCGGGAGTGGTACGAGCAGTACTTC.

This clone was observed a handful of times. The gene calls are TRBV9 and TRBJ2-1; TRBD2 agrees at 12 bases. The J segment lost 7 bases and the V segment lost 6 bases, leaving 8 bases of the junction unmatched. CDR1 is SGDLS and CDR2 is YYNGEE in the germline V gene. The CDR3 contains 15 residues. The CDR3 DNA reads as TGTGCCAGCAAGCCCGGACTAGCGGGGAATAATGAGCAGTTCTTC. Translated: CASKPGLAGNNEQFF.

This clone was picked up one time. V and J are TRBV2 and TRBJ2-3; 14 positions match TRBD2. The CDR3 contains 18 residues. Per the germline V gene, CDR1 is SNHLY and CDR2 is FYNNEI. V shed 4 bases, J shed 3 bases, and the junction held 9 bases outside the gene matches. The CDR3 loop reads CASSATSGGAGVTDTQYF. In DNA form, the CDR3 reads TGTGCCAGCAGTGCGACTAGCGGGGGGGCCGGGGTTACAGATACGCAGTATTTT.

This sequence joins TRBV5-1 and TRBJ2-5, with a possible D match to TRBD1 (5 bases). V gave up 2 bases and J gave up 5 bases, with 10 bases separating them. Germline assignment: CDR1 SGHRS and CDR2 YFSETQ. CDR3 length equals 13 residues. As DNA, the CDR3 is TGCGCCAGCAGCTTCCAGGGCGACGAGACCCAGTACTTC. Its translation is CASSFQGDETQYF.

The rearrangement joins TRBV5-5 to TRBJ1-5, with D tentatively TRBD1 (6 bases). Per germline, CDR1 SGHKS and CDR2 YYEKEE (reference sequence). CDR3 length: 15 residues. The V end was cut by 0 bases, the J end by 6 bases, with 13 bases between. The CDR3 here is CASSLAWGGGQPQHF. Here the CDR3 DNA reads TGTGCCAGCAGCTTGGCCTGGGGGGGCGGTCAGCCCCAGCATTTT.

This clone occurred a few times. The CDR3 is CATRQGASYEQYF. The CDR3 coding sequence is TGTGCCACCAGACAGGGGGCCTCCTACGAGCAGTACTTC. J is TRBJ2-7 and V is TRBV6-5; 10 nucleotides match TRBD1. After removal of 10 bases from V and 0 bases from J, the junction contained 3 bases not matched to a gene. The CDR3 is 13 residues long. Germline assignment: CDR1 MNHEY and CDR2 SVGAGI.

The chain recombines TRBV9 with TRBJ2-3; TRBD2 matches 10 bases. Trimming at V came to 4 bases and at J to 4 bases, leaving 6 bases not matched to a gene. This CDR3 contains 15 residues. CDR1 is SGDLS, CDR2 YYNGEE, per germline. The CDR3 DNA reads as TGTGCCAGCAGCCCCCAGCGGGGGGGCGCAGATACGCAGTATTTT. Translated: CASSPQRGGADTQYF.

This clone occurred a few times. The chain uses TRBV6-4 and TRBJ2-1, with 12 bases lining up with TRBD2. The CDR3 runs to 14 residues. Trimming took 3 bases from V and 7 from J; bases not matched to a gene: 1. Germline CDR1 MRHNA, CDR2 SNTAGT. The CDR3 protein is CASSETSGGNEQFF. The CDR3 DNA reads as TGTGCCAGCAGTGAAACTAGCGGGGGGAATGAGCAGTTCTTC.

This clone has only one observation. The rearrangement joins TRBV28 to TRBJ2-3; 7 bases map to TRBD1. Germline V gives CDR1 MDHEN, CDR2 SYDVKM. J lost 8 bases, V lost 3 bases, and 5 bases had no gene match. The CDR3 length is 13 residues. The CDR3 loop reads CASSFDRAVTQYF. The CDR3 coding sequence is TGTGCCAGCAGTTTCGACAGGGCAGTTACGCAGTATTTT.